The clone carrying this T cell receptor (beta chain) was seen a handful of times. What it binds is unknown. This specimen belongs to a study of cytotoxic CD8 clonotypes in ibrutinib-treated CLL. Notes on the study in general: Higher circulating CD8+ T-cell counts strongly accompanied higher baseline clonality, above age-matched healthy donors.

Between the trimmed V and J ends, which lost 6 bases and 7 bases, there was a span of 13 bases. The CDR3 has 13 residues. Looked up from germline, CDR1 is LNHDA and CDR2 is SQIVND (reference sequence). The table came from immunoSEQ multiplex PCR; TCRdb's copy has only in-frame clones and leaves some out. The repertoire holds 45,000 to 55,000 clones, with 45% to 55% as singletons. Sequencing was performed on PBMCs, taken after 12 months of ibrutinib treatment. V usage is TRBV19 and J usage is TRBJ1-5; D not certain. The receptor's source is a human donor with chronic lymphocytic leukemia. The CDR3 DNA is TGTGCCAGTAGCTTCGGGGTAAGACAGCCCCAGCATTTT. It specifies CASSFGVRQPQHF.